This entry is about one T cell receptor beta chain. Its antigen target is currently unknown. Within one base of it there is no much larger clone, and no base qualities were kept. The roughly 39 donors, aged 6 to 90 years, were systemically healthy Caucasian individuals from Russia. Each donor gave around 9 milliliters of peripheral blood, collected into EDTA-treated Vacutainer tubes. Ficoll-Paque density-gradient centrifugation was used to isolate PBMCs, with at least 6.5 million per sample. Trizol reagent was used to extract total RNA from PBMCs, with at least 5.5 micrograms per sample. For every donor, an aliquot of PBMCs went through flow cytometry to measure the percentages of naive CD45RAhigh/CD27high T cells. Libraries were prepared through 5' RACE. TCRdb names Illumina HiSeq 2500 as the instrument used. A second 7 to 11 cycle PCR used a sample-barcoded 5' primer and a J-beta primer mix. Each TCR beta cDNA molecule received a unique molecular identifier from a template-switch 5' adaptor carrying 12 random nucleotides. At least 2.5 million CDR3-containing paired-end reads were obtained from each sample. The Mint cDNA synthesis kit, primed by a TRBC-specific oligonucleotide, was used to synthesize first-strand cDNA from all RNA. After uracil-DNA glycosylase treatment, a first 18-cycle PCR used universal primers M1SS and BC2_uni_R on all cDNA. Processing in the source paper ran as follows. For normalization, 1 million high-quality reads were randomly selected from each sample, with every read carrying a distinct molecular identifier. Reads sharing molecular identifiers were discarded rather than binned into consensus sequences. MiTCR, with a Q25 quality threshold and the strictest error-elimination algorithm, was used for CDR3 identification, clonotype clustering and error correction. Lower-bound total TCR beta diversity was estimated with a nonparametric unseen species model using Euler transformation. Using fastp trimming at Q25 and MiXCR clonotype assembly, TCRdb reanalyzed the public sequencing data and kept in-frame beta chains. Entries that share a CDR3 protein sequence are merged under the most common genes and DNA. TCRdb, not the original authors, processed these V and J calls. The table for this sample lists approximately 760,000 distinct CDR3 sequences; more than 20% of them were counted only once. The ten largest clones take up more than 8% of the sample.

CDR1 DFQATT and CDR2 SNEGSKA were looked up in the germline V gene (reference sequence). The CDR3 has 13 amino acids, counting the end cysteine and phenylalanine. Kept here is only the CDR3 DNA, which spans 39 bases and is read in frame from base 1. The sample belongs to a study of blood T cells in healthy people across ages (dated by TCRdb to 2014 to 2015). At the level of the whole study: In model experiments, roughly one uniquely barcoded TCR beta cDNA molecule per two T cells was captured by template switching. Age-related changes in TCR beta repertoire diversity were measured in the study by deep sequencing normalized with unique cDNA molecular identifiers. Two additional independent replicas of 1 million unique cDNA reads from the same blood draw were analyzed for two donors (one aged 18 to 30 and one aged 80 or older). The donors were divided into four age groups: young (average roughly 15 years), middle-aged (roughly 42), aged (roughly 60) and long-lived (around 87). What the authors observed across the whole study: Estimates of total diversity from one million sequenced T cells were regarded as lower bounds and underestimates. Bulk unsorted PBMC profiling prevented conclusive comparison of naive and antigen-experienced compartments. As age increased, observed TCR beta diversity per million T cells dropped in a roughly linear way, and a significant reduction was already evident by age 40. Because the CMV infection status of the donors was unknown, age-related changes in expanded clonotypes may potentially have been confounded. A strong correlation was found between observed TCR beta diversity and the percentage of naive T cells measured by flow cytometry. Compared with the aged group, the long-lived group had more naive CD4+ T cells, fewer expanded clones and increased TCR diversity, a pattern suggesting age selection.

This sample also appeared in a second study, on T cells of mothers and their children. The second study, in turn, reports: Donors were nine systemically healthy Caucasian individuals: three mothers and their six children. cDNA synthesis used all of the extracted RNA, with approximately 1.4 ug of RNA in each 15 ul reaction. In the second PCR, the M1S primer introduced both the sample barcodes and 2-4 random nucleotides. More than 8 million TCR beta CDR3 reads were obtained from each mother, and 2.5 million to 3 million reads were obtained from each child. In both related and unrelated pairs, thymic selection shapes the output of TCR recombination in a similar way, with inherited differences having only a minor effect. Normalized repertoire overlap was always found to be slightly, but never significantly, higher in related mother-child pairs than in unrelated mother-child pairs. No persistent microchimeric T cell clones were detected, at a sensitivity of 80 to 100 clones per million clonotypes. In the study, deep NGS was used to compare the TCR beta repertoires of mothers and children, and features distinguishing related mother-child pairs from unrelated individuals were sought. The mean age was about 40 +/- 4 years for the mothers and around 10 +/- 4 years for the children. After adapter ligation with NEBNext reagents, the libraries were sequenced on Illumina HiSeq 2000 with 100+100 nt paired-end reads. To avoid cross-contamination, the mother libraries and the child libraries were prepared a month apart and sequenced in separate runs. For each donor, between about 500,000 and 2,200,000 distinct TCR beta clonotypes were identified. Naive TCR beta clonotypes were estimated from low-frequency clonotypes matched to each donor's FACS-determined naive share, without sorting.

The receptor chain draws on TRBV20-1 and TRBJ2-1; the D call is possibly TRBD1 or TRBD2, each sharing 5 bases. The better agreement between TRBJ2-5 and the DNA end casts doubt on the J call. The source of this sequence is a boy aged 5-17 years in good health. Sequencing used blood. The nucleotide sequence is TGCAGTGCCCACCGGACGGGACGAGAGACCCAGTACTTC. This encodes CSAHRTGRETQYF.